These T cell receptor beta chains were read from a single sample in a study of early stage breast cancer tumors. Generated by immunoSEQ multiplex PCR, the TCRdb table keeps only in-frame clones and is missing some. The table records about 72,000 clones, around 85% of them present only once. Sample: blood. Receptors were obtained from a person aged 60 to 70 with breast cancer. Both conserved end residues are trimmed from each CDR3. Clone size is not always given. Where it is, it says once, few, many or a class for expanded clones.

V	size	J	CDR3
TRBV28	once	TRBJ1-3	ASSPTGRRNTIY
TRBV2	few	TRBJ1-4	ASSGGTTHEKLF
TRBV5-4	once	TRBJ2-5	ASSLAGGRKTQY
TRBV4-1	-	TRBJ2-1	ASSQVGGGYYNEQF
TRBV5-1	-	TRBJ2-7	ASSYTSYEQY
TRBV6-5	few	TRBJ1-1	ASSYFGALNTEAF
TRBV27	-	TRBJ2-3	ASSRARSGGTQY
TRBV16	few	TRBJ1-5	ASSQTGGQPQH
TRBV6-6	-	TRBJ1-2	ASSYSNGRDGYT
TRBV6-1	-	TRBJ1-6	ASSATVRGGNSPLH
TRBV30	-	TRBJ2-1	AWSVDYHNEQF
TRBV11-2	-	TRBJ1-5	ASSPGHSNQPQH
TRBV4-1	once	TRBJ2-2	ASSPQATSGLTGELF
TRBV9	few	TRBJ1-3	ASSVGGPIY
TRBV7-2	-	TRBJ2-5	ASSWTKGETQY
TRBV2	few	TRBJ1-2	ASSVITDYGYT
TRBV9	-	TRBJ2-1	ASSVIAGTNEQF
TRBV4-3	-	TRBJ2-3	ASSQAAGESTDTQY
TRBV7-9	-	TRBJ2-1	EPRLAGGPVYNEQF
TRBV4-1	-	TRBJ2-3	ASSQDTGGRTLEDTQY
TRBV30	-	TRBJ1-1	AWSPGWTEAF
TRBV6-1	-	TRBJ1-2	ASSEDRGYGYT
TRBV21-1	once	TRBJ2-7	ASSKYGMGVERSYEQY
TRBV11-3	-	TRBJ2-7	ASSLTGEGEQY
TRBV5-1	-	TRBJ2-7	ASSLVEGEQY
TRBV4-1	-	TRBJ2-5	ASSQAGTGMTQY
TRBV5-4	-	TRBJ2-7	ASSGGLAGLSYEQY
TRBV7-2	medium-sized	TRBJ1-5	ASSLTGPGGIRQPQH
TRBV6-5	-	TRBJ2-7	ASRLGTPSGEQY
TRBV30	-	TRBJ1-2	AWSGGLGYT
TRBV5-1	-	TRBJ2-7	ASSLGPDRVYEQY
TRBV11-2	-	TRBJ1-2	ASSLDRTGGGYT
TRBV10-3	-	TRBJ2-6	AISEYRSPPGRHPSGANVLT
TRBV28	-	TRBJ1-2	AARDRGSHGYT
TRBV6-1	-	TRBJ2-3	ASSLDLFGTDTQY
TRBV4-3	-	TRBJ1-4	ASSQENEKLF
TRBV28	-	TRBJ1-1	ASTLRGFEAF
TRBV7-3	-	TRBJ2-1	ASSPRTVRRDNEQF
TRBV5-1	once	TRBJ2-7	ASSPGASYEQY
TRBV4-2	few	TRBJ2-7	ASSQIAGGDEQY
TRBV28	-	TRBJ1-5	ASNPGQGHQPQH
TRBV5-6	-	TRBJ2-3	ASSFPGQGADTQY
TRBV7-8	few	TRBJ2-3	ASSLGLTSTDTQY
TRBV18	-	TRBJ1-3	ASFRETGGRNTIY
TRBV5-5	-	TRBJ2-1	ASSLGLVTEQF
TRBV27	once	TRBJ1-2	ASSFRTELGYGYT
TRBV10-1	-	TRBJ2-7	ASSEGTGGDEQY
TRBV19	-	TRBJ1-1	ASTPVGAPFTEAF
TRBV9	-	TRBJ2-1	ASTWLSSYNEQF
TRBV5-4	-	TRBJ1-1	ASSLQKMNTEAF
TRBV28	-	TRBJ1-1	ASSPATGLNTEAF
TRBV6-1	-	TRBJ1-4	ARNRTSEGKLF
TRBV6-1	-	TRBJ2-7	ASRPEGQPSYEQY
TRBV7-8	-	TRBJ1-2	ASSTGGSRAAPSYGYT
TRBV19	few	TRBJ2-2	ASTYAGELF
TRBV21-1	-	TRBJ2-7	ASSKGLDLTSGGWTYEQY
TRBV5-1	-	TRBJ2-2	ASSIERTGELF
TRBV18	few	TRBJ2-2	ASHGSTGELF
TRBV5-1	-	TRBJ2-1	ASTPGGGAGGEQF